This TCR beta chain was documented in a study of OX40 agonist ivuxolimab in advanced cancers. Regarding the research as a whole: Ivuxolimab was an agonistic, fully human IgG2 monoclonal antibody directed against OX40 (CD134), a costimulatory receptor. Prior anti-PD-1, anti-PD-L1 or anti-CTLA-4 therapy was permitted, and 30% to 50% of dose-escalation patients had received checkpoint inhibitors. Of the roughly 53 patients in dose escalation, about 19 had hepatocellular carcinoma, roughly 15 had melanoma, 9 had renal cell carcinoma and 9 had head and neck cancer. The paper covers the monotherapy dose-escalation part of the phase I ivuxolimab trial, which included N of about 50 patients. Partial responses occurred in three dose-escalation patients: two with cutaneous melanoma and one with hepatocellular carcinoma. Intravenous ivuxolimab was administered to patients every 2 weeks at six dose levels: 0.01, 0.1, 0.3, 1.5, 3 and 10 mg/kg. Peripheral TCRbeta sequencing was intended to test whether TCR sequence diversity was altered and clonal T-cell expansion was caused by ivuxolimab. A male proportion of about 79% and a mean age of 60 years, ranging from about 23 to 79, were recorded for the dose-escalation cohort. The paper's findings and limits, for the study overall: The antigen specificity of the clonally expanded peripheral T cells was not determined. After ivuxolimab, CD8+ T cells had more expanded clones than CD4+ T cells on average. In the 0.1-3.0 mg/kg groups, partial responders were among the patients with the lowest normalized peripheral clonal expansion, particularly in CD8+ T cells. At doses from 0.1 to 3.0 mg/kg, clonal expansion was seen in both CD4+ and CD8+ blood T cells between baseline and week 6. Low levels of normalized T-cell clonal expansion were also shown by some nonresponding patients.

Based on the germline V gene (reference sequence), the CDR1 and CDR2 sequences are MNHEY and SMNVEV. The CDR3 contains 15 residues, cysteine and phenylalanine counted. CDR3 DNA only is kept here, 45 bases in frame from base 1. Trimming removed 5 bases from V and 2 bases from J, leaving 16 bases between the germline ends. Notes on this clone: It lacks a known antigen. No clone much larger than this one lies a single base away; base qualities are absent.

Patients with a history of autoimmune disease or receiving systemic immunosuppression were excluded from the trial. In every dose cohort, peripheral blood was drawn for TCR sequencing at baseline, cycle 4 day 1, and cycle 7 day 1. The samples were drawn from a first-in-human, open-label, multicenter phase I dose-escalation trial of ivuxolimab. The trial enrolled adults with locally advanced or metastatic head and neck squamous cell, hepatocellular, melanoma or renal cell carcinoma. Before TCR sequencing, CD4+ T cells and CD8+ T cells were sorted from peripheral blood as separate populations. Genomic DNA was isolated from the sorted cells so that the TCRbeta CDR3 region could be sequenced. The immunoSEQ Assay was used to sequence the TCRbeta CDR3 regions. Not all clones reach the TCRdb copy of this immuneACCESS table, which keeps in-frame sequences only. Checked studies attribute under half of the gap to unresolved V genes and leave the rest unexplained. The sample data list 35,000 to 50,000 clones, and about 93% of these were observed just once. The top ten clonotypes cover 22% of the sample.

This TCR derives from an adult with an advanced solid tumor such as melanoma, head and neck, liver or kidney cancer. The source material was CD4+ or CD8+ T cells sorted from blood, sampled in a trial of the OX40 agonist ivuxolimab. This receptor chain uses TRBV27 and TRBJ2-7, and TRBD2 may be the D gene, going by 6 matching bases. The nucleotides are TGTGCCAGCAGTCTACTCCCCGGGAGAGCCTACGAGCAGTACTTC. Its protein product is CASSLLPGRAYEQYF.